This T cell receptor beta chain emerged from a study of shared clonotypes between healthy human individuals. Germline loops: CDR1 MNHEY, CDR2 SMNVEV (reference sequence). The CDR3 has 15 residues. The ends lost 3 bases at V and 6 bases at J; junction bases unmatched: 4. Only Caucasian adults living in Nashville, Tennessee served as donors. Only in-frame clones appear in the TCRdb table, and some are missing; sequencing was by immunoSEQ multiplex PCR. Of a few hundred thousand clones in the sample, around 80% were seen once. Study-wide points: Depth of sequencing was expected to influence donor clonotype sharing.

Note on this clone: Its antigen is currently unknown.

This TCR came from a woman aged 40 to 50 in good health. Some clones in this sample may be carry-over from other donors' samples. V and J are TRBV27 and TRBJ2-2, with 10 bases that match TRBD2. Sequencing was carried out using PBMCs. The CDR3 reads CASSFTSGIAGELFF. The CDR3 DNA is TGTGCCAGCAGTTTTACTAGCGGGATTGCCGGGGAGCTGTTTTTT.